The rows below give T cell receptor beta chains drawn from one sample of a study of T cells in Graves' hyperthyroidism and ophthalmopathy. One entry per CDR3 protein results from TCRdb running MiXCR on the multiplex PCR reads. The sample holds about 260,000 distinct CDR3 sequences, approximately 21% seen once. The specimen sequenced was blood. The receptors come from a man aged 25-45 years with Graves' ophthalmopathy. Both conserved end residues are part of each CDR3.

CDR3 length	V gene	J gene	CDR3 protein
13	TRBV7-9	TRBJ1-1	CASSDRANTEAFF
13	TRBV6-2/TRBV6-3	TRBJ2-7	CASSYGSGYEQYF
12	TRBV6-1	TRBJ1-4	CASSPTNEKLFF
16	TRBV5-1	TRBJ2-7	CASSVAGTSGIYEQYF
14	TRBV12-3/TRBV12-4	TRBJ2-5	CASSAWDGQGTQYF
14	TRBV29-1	TRBJ2-5	CSVDLTSGSKTQYF
15	TRBV28	TRBJ2-1	CASSLRSSGYNEQFF
14	TRBV24-1	TRBJ2-2	CATRGTGGTGELFF
13	TRBV5-1	TRBJ1-1	CASSDGMNTEAFF
12	TRBV10-1	TRBJ1-1	CASSDGQGRSFF
14	TRBV6-1	TRBJ2-7	CASSDAGLSYEQYF
13	TRBV2	TRBJ2-2	CASSLRGRGELFF
13	TRBV5-1	TRBJ1-1	CASKAHSNTEAFF
17	TRBV13	TRBJ2-1	CASSTKALAGASHEQFF
15	TRBV9	TRBJ2-1	CASSVVEGLYNEQFF
12	TRBV6-1	TRBJ2-1	CASSPTRDEQFF
17	TRBV28	TRBJ2-3	CASSRRVAGKGSSQQYF
15	TRBV3-1	TRBJ2-7	CASSQVPGRGYEQYF
16	TRBV9	TRBJ2-7	CASSGGISGARNEQYF
18	TRBV11-3	TRBJ2-2	CASSSDRADREGTGELFF
17	TRBV27	TRBJ2-1	CASSPRATSGRAGEQFF
15	TRBV6-2/TRBV6-3	TRBJ1-5	CASSPPGHPNQPQHF
14	TRBV12-3/TRBV12-4	TRBJ1-6	CASSNWDRGSPLHF
16	TRBV6-1	TRBJ1-3	CASRSHSEGAGNTIYF
17	TRBV11-2	TRBJ1-2	CAPWGQRTLPLIYGYTF
17	TRBV24-1	TRBJ2-1	CATSGGLAGVQYNEQFF
12	TRBV6-2/TRBV6-3	TRBJ1-2	CASRIQTLGYTF
14	TRBV12-5	TRBJ1-2	CASGSSTGGYGYTF
16	TRBV4-1	TRBJ2-7	CASSLLGDGSTYEQYF
15	TRBV20-1	TRBJ2-7	CSARDFRGRAYEQYF
16	TRBV7-8	TRBJ1-2	CASSQTRLGFIYGYTF
14	TRBV5-8	TRBJ2-7	CASTEGSLRYEQYF